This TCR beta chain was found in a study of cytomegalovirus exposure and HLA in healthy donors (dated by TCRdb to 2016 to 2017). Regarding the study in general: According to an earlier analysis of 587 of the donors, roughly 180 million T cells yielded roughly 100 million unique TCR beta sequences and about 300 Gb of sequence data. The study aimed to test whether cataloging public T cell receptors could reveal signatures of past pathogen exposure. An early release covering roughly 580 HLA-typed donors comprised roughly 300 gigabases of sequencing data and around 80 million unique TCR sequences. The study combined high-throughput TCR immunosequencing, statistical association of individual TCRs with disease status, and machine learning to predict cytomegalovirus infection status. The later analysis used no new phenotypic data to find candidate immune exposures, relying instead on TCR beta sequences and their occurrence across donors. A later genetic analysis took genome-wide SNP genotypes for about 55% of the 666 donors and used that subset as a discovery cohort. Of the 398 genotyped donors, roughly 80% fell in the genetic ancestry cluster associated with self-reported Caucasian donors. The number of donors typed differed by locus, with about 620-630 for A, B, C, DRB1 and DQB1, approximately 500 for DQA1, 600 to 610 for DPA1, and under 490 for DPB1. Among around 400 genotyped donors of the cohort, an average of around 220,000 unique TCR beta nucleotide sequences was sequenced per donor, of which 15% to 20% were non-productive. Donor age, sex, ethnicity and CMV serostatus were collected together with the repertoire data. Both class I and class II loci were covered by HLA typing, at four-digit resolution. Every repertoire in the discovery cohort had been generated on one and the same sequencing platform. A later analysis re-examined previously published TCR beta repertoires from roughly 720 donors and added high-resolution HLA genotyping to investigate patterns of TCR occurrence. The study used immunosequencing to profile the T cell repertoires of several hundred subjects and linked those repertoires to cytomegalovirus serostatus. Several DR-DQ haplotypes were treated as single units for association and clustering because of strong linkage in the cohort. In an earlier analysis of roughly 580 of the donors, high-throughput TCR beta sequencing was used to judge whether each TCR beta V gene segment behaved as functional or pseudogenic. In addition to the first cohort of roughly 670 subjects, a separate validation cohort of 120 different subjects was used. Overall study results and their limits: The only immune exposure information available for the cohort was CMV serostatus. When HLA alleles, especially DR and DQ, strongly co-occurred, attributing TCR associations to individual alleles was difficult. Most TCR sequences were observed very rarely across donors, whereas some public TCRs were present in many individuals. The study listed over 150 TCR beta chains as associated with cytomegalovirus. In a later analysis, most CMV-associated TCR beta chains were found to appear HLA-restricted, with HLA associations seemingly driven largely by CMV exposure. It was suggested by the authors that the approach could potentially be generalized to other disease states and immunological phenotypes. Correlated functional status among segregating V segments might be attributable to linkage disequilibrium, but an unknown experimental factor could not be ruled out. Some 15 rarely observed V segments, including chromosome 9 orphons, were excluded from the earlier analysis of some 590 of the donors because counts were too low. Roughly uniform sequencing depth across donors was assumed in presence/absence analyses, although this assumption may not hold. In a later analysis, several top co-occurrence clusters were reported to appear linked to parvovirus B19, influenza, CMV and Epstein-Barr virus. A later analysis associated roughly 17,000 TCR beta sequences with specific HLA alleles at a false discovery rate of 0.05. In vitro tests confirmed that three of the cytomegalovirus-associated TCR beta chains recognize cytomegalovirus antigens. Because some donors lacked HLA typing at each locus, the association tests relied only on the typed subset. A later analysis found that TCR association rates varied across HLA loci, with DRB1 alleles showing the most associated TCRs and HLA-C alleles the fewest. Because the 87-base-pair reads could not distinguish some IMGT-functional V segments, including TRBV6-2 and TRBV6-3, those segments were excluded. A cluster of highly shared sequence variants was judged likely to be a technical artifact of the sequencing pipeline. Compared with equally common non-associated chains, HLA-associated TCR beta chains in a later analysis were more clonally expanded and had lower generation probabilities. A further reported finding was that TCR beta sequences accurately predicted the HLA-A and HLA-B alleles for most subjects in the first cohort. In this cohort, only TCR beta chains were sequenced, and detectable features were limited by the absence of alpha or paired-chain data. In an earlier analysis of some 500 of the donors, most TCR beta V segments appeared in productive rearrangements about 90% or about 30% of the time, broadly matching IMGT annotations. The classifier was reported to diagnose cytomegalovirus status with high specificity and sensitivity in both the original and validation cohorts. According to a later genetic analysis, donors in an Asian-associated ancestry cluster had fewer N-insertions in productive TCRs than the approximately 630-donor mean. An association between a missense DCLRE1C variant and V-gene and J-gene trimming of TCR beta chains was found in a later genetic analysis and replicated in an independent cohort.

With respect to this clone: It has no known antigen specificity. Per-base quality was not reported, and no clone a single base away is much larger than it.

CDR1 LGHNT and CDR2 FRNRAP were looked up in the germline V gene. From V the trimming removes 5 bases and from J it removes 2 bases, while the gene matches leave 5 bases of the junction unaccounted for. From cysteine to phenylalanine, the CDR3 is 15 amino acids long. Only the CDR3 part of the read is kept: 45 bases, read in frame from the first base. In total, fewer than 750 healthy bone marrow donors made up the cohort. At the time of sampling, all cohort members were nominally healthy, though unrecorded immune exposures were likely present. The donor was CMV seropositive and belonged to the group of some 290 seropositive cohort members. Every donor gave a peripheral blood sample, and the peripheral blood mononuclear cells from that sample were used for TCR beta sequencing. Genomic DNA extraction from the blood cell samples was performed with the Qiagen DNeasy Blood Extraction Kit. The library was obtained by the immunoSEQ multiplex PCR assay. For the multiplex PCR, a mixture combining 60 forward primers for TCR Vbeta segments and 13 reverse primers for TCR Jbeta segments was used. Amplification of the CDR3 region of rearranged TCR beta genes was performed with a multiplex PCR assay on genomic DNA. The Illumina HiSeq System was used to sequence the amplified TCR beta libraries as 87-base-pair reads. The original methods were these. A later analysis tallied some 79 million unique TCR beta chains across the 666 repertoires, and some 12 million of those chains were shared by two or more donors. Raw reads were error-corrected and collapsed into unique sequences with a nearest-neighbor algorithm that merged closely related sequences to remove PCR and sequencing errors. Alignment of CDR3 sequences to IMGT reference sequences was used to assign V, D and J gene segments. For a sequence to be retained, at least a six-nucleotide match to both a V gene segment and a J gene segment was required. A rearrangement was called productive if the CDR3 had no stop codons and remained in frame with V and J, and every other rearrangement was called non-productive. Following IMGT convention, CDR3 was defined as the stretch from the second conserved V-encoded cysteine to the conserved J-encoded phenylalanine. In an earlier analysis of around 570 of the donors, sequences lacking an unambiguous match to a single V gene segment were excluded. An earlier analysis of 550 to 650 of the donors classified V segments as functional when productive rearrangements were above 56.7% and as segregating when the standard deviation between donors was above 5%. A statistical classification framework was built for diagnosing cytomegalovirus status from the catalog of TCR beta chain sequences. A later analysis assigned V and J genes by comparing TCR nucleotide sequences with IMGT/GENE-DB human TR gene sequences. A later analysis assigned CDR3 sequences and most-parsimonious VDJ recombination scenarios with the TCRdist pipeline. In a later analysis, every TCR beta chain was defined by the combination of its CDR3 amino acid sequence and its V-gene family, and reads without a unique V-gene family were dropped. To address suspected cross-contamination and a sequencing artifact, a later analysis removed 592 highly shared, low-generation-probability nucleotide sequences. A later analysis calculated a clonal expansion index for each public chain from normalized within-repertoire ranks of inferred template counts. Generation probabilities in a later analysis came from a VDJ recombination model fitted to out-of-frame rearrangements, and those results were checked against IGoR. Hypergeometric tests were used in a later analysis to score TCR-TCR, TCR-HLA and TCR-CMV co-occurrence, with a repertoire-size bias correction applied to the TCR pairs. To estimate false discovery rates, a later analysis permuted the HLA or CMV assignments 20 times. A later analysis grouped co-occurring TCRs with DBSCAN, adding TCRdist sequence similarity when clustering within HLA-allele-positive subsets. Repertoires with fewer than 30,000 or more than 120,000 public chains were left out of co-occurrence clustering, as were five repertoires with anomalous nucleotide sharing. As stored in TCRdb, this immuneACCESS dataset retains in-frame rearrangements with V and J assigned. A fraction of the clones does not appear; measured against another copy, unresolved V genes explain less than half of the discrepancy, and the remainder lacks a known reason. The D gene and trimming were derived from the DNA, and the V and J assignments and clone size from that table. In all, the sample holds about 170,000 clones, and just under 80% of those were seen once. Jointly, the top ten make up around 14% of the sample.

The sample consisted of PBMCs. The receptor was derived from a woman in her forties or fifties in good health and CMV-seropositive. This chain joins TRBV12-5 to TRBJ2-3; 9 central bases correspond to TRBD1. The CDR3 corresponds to CASGPGQGNTDTQYF. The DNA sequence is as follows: TGTGCTAGTGGTCCAGGACAGGGGAACACAGATACGCAGTATTTT.